Presented here are 18 T cell receptor beta chains from one specimen sequenced in a study of T cell responses to AZD1222 COVID-19 vaccine. Here immunoSEQ multiplex PCR was the method, and the copy in TCRdb shows in-frame clones only, minus some. The data contain tens of thousands of clones, around nine tenths of them singletons. Sample: peripheral blood, taken 28 days after the second AZD1222 dose. The receptors were gathered from an adult who received the AZD1222 COVID-19 vaccine.

The chain recombines TRBV9 with TRBJ2-7; 9 nucleotides line up with TRBD1. The V gene end was trimmed by 6 bases and the J gene end by 3 bases; junction bases not matched to a gene: 13. The germline CDR1 and CDR2 sequences are SGDLS and YYNGEE. This CDR3 has 16 residues. The CDR3 coding sequence is TGTGCCAGCACCGGGACAGGGCCTTTCGAAGGCTACGAGCAGTACTTC. This gives the protein CASTGTGPFEGYEQYF.

CDR3 nucleotide sequence: TGTGCCAGCAGTCCCCGGGACACCTACTACGAGCAGTACTTC. Protein: CASSPRDTYYEQYF. The chain joins TRBV27 to TRBJ2-7; D is possibly TRBD1 (6 bases). Trimming removed 5 bases from V and 3 bases from J, with 14 bases in between. The length of the CDR3 is 14 residues. The germline CDR1 and CDR2 sequences are MNHEY and SMNVEV (reference sequence).

This chain connects TRBV13 to TRBJ2-1, with 7 positions matching TRBD1. CDR1 and CDR2 from the germline V gene are PRHDT and FYEKMQ (reference sequence). The CDR3 has 15 amino acids. V was pared by 3 bases and J by 3 bases, with 5 bases of the junction left unmatched. CDR3 loop: CASSFGTVYYNEQFF. The CDR3 coding sequence is TGTGCCAGCAGCTTCGGGACAGTGTACTACAATGAGCAGTTCTTC.

The J gene is TRBJ1-4, the V gene TRBV5-1; TRBD1 matches 7 bases. The ends lost 2 bases at V and 4 bases at J; junction bases unmatched: 5. The CDR3 is made up of 15 amino acids. Germline V gene data show CDR1 as SGHRS and CDR2 as YFSETQ. CDR3 coding DNA: TGCGCCAGCAGCTTAGGGACAGACCGTAATGAAAAACTGTTTTTT. The encoded protein is CASSLGTDRNEKLFF.

In its sample, this clone was seen once. This sequence joins TRBV10-1 and TRBJ1-3, with unresolved D. V gave up 6 bases and J gave up 0 bases, with 6 bases separating them. CDR3 length: 13 residues. Germline assignment: CDR1 WNHNN and CDR2 SYGVQD (reference sequence). The CDR3 DNA reads as TGCGCCAGCAGCCAGAGCTCTGGAAACACCATATATTTT. It codes for CASSQSSGNTIYF.

This clone was counted between two and nine times. V gene TRBV5-1 combines with J gene TRBJ2-7, with a tentative D call TRBD1 (6 bases). Germline-derived CDR1 and CDR2 are SGHRS and YFSETQ. CDR3 length: 16 amino acids. Trimming shortened V by 2 bases and J by 0 bases, and 15 bases separated the two germline ends. The CDR3 reads CASSFAADSYSYEQYF. CDR3 DNA sequence: TGCGCCAGCAGCTTCGCCGCGGACAGCTACTCCTACGAGCAGTACTTC.

The chain carries TRBV18 and TRBJ1-4, with no clear D. This CDR3 comprises 15 residues. Between the trimmed V and J ends, which lost 0 bases and 0 bases, there was a span of 5 bases. Germline V gives CDR1 KGHSH, CDR2 LQKENI. In DNA form, the CDR3 reads TGTGCCAGCTCACCACCTGGAGCAACTAATGAAAAACTGTTTTTT. It yields the protein CASSPPGATNEKLFF.

This sequence joins TRBV3-1 (or the pseudogene TRBV3-2) and TRBJ2-5, with 15 bases fitting TRBD2. The germline gives CDR1 LGHDT, CDR2 YNNKEL (reference sequence). J lost 4 bases, V lost 3 bases, and 6 bases had no gene match. The CDR3 is 17 residues long. The CDR3 nucleotides are TGTGCCAGCAGCCATCCGGGACTAGCGGGGGGTAGAGAGACCCAGTACTTC. Translation gives CASSHPGLAGGRETQYF.

This chain connects TRBV5-5 to TRBJ2-3; D gene ambiguous. Germline V CDR1 and CDR2: SGHKS, YYEKEE (reference sequence). The CDR3 spans 13 residues. Trimming shortened V by 4 bases and J by 6 bases, and 12 bases separated the two germline ends. CDR3 nucleotide sequence: TGTGCCAGCAGCGGAAACTTTTACGATACGCAGTATTTT. It encodes CASSGNFYDTQYF.

This chain links TRBV30 with TRBJ1-6; D is uncertain. Trimming took 5 bases from V and 5 from J, leaving 10 bases between them. The CDR3 length is 13 residues. Germline lookup yields CDR1 GTSNPN and CDR2 SVGIG (reference sequence). CDR3: CAWAQSNNSPLHF. CDR3 DNA sequence: TGTGCCTGGGCACAGAGTAATAATTCACCCCTCCACTTT.

The J gene is TRBJ1-6, the V gene TRBV2, with no clear D. Germline V gene sequence: CDR1 SNHLY, CDR2 FYNNEI. The CDR3 loop spans 14 amino acids. The germline V and J ends were trimmed by 6 bases and 0 bases, with 6 bases remaining between them. The CDR3 reads CASRESSYNSPLHF. CDR3 DNA sequence: TGTGCCAGCAGGGAAAGCTCCTATAATTCACCCCTCCACTTT.

The table lists this clone with a count of one. V and J are TRBV6-5 and TRBJ1-1, with TRBD1 identical over 11 bases. Looked up from germline, CDR1 is MNHEY and CDR2 is SVGAGI. The CDR3 runs to 13 residues. Germline trimming cut 7 bases from V and 5 bases from J; bases unmatched to any gene: 3. CDR3 residues: CASTGTGGTEAFF. The CDR3 DNA reads as TGTGCCAGCACCGGGACAGGGGGGACTGAAGCTTTCTTT.

The chain combines TRBV5-1 with TRBJ2-5; 9 nucleotides line up with TRBD2. CDR3 length: 18 amino acids. Looked up from germline, CDR1 is SGHRS and CDR2 is YFSETQ. V was pared by 0 bases and J by 2 bases, with 11 bases of the junction left unmatched. The CDR3 sequence is CASSLGLAGMSRQETQYF. The CDR3 bases are TGCGCCAGCAGCTTGGGCCTAGCGGGGATGTCTAGGCAAGAGACCCAGTACTTC.

The rearrangement uses TRBV7-9 and TRBJ1-5; D is unresolved. Between the trimmed V and J ends, which lost 1 base and 4 bases, there was a span of 2 bases. Germline CDR1 SEHNR, CDR2 FQNEAQ (reference sequence). This CDR3 region has 12 residues. The CDR3 protein is CASSLENQPQHF. The CDR3 DNA is TGTGCCAGCAGCTTAGAGAATCAGCCCCAGCATTTT.

J is TRBJ1-1 and V is TRBV6-4; D not resolved. V lost 2 bases and J 2 bases, leaving 6 bases between the germline ends. The CDR3 extends over 13 amino acids. CDR1 is MRHNA and CDR2 is SNTAGT in the germline V gene. The CDR3 DNA reads as TGTGCCAGCAGTGACAGCCCAAACACTGAAGCTTTCTTT. It codes for CASSDSPNTEAFF.

V and J are TRBV3-1 (or the pseudogene TRBV3-2) and TRBJ1-5, with 7 bases identical to TRBD1. This CDR3 comprises 13 residues. With V trimmed by 3 bases and J by 5 bases, 1 base remained unmatched. Germline V gene lookup returns CDR1 LGHDT and CDR2 YNNKEL (reference sequence). CDR3 sequence (DNA): TGTGCCAGCAGCCATACAGGGGATCAGCCCCAGCATTTT. Translating gives CASSHTGDQPQHF.

The chain joins TRBV30 to TRBJ1-5; D unclear. The V and J ends lost 0 bases and 4 bases respectively, with 7 bases between them. CDR3 length: 13 amino acids. Germline CDR1 GTSNPN, CDR2 SVGIG (reference sequence). The CDR3 coding sequence is TGTGCCTGGAGTGTGGATCGTAATCAGCCCCAGCATTTT. This encodes CAWSVDRNQPQHF.

This chain links TRBV9 with TRBJ1-1, with D hard to call. V lost 4 bases and J lost 1, with 20 bases in between. The CDR3 loop spans 17 amino acids. In germline, CDR1 is SGDLS, CDR2 YYNGEE. DNA of the CDR3: TGTGCCAGCAGCACCCTCCCTTCCTCCCACTCGAACACTGAAGCTTTCTTT. Amino acids: CASSTLPSSHSNTEAFF.